The clone carrying this T cell receptor (beta chain) turned up a few times. This sample includes further DNA sequences coding for the same CDR3. Sequenced by immunoSEQ multiplex PCR; TCRdb stores in-frame clones only, minus some. The sample includes 220,000 or so clones, around three quarters of them seen just once. These data belong to a study of blood T cell repertoires in COVID-19. The CDR3 is made up of 13 amino acids. Germline CDR1 reads MDHEN; CDR2 reads SYDVKM. V lost 6 bases to trimming and J lost 8 bases; unmatched junction nucleotides: 6. The sample was peripheral blood. The receptor's source is a woman aged 70-85 years with acute or convalescent COVID-19. V is TRBV28 and J is TRBJ1-3, with 8 bases fitting TRBD1. Here the CDR3 reads CASSTGQGDTIYF. As DNA, the CDR3 is TGTGCCAGCAGCACCGGACAGGGAGACACCATATATTTT.